The clone carrying this T cell receptor (beta chain) came up many times. Its specificity is not known. These data originate in a study of regulatory T cells in long-lasting Graves disease. Study conclusions and caveats: Among persistent patients, a larger number of public clonotypes were shared (approximately 2,900) than among newly diagnosed patients (approximately 970).

With iRepertoire HTBI primers and Arm-PCR of CDR3 regions, TCR beta libraries were built. TCRdb recomputed calls from the multiplex PCR reads with MiXCR, one row per CDR3 protein. The repertoire holds hundreds of thousands of distinct CDR3 sequences, with around 15% as singletons. Noted time point: newly diagnosed GD, antithyroid drugs for less than 3 months. Preparation of the TCR library used RNA extracted from PBMCs. This sequence was found in a female donor with Graves disease. This specimen was peripheral blood mononuclear cells (PBMCs), taken at new diagnosis, from a patient treated with antithyroid drugs.

As DNA, the CDR3 is TGTGCCACCAGTGAGGCGGGACAGGAGTGGATGGGCTACACCTTC. It encodes CATSEAGQEWMGYTF. The V gene is TRBV24-1, the J gene TRBJ1-2, with TRBD1 matching over 8 bases. This CDR3 spans 15 amino acids. V lost 4 bases, J lost 8 bases, and 11 bases stayed unmatched. Germline V gene sequence: CDR1 KGHDR, CDR2 SFDVKD.